One and the same sample provided the 5 T cell receptor beta chains below, sequenced in a study of shared clonotypes between healthy human individuals. TCRdb's copy holds only in-frame clones and misses some; the assay was immunoSEQ multiplex PCR. This repertoire shows roughly 2 million clones, 90% to 95% found once; its top ten account for roughly 0.13%. Sequencing input: naive CD4+ T cells sorted from blood. As to subset: CD45RA+ positively selected. These receptors came from a man between 18 and 29 years old in good health.

On this clone: The same CDR3 is also encoded by other DNA sequences in this sample. This chain connects TRBV18 to TRBJ2-5; D is undetermined. The germline CDR1 and CDR2 sequences are KGHSH and LQKENI. This CDR3 has 12 amino acids. Trimming left V 3 bases short and J 5 bases short, with 7 bases between. The chain's CDR3 is CASSPESETQYF. In DNA, the CDR3 is TGTGCCAGCTCACCGGAGTCCGAGACCCAGTACTTC. The variable domain in full, completed from reference TRBV18 and TRBJ2-5, reads NAGVMQNPRHLVRRRGQEARLRCSPMKGHSHVYWYRQLPEEGLKFMVYLQKENIIDESGMPKERFSAEFPKEGPSILRIQQVVRGDSAAYFCASSPESETQYFGPGTRLLVL.

This clone was seen more than once but under ten times. The chain couples TRBV27 to TRBJ2-7; D perhaps matches TRBD2 (6 bases). Per germline, CDR1 MNHEY and CDR2 SMNVEV (reference sequence). The ends were cut back, 7 bases at V and 6 bases at J, with 13 bases in the middle. This CDR3 comprises 12 residues. CDR3 loop: CASIPFGSEQYF. The DNA for the CDR3 is TGTGCCAGCATCCCATTCGGGAGCGAGCAGTACTTC.

This chain uses TRBV6-5 with TRBJ2-1; 12 positions match TRBD2. CDR3 length: 16 residues. The germline CDR1 and CDR2 sequences are MNHEY and SVGAGI. The J segment lost 9 bases and the V segment lost 2 bases, leaving 8 bases of the junction unmatched. This CDR3 reads CASSYTGTSGLGEQFF. Written as DNA, the CDR3 is TGTGCCAGCAGTTACACCGGGACTAGCGGGTTGGGTGAGCAGTTCTTC.

The chain employs TRBV9 and TRBJ2-7; perhaps TRBD1 as D (5 bases). Trimming cost V 3 bases and J 2 bases, with 12 bases left between them. Germline lookup yields CDR1 SGDLS and CDR2 YYNGEE. This CDR3 comprises 14 residues. As DNA, the CDR3 is TGTGCCAGCAGCGGACAGTCGTATACCTACGAGCAGTACTTC. It yields the protein CASSGQSYTYEQYF.

V gene TRBV12-5 combines with J gene TRBJ2-3; weak D call: TRBD2 (5 bases). V lost 2 bases and J 3 bases, leaving 12 bases between the germline ends. The CDR3 consists of 15 residues. The germline V gene has CDR1 LGHNT and CDR2 FRNRAP. DNA of the CDR3: TGTGCTAGTGGTTTGTTCCGGGAAACGACAGATACGCAGTATTTT. It codes for CASGLFRETTDTQYF.